This T cell receptor beta chain comes out of a study of identical twins. For this clonotype: The antigen is unknown.

Overall study results and limits: Weaker excess sharing between twins was seen in beta out-of-frame sequences.

TCRdb itself ran the 5' RACE reads through MiXCR, one entry per CDR3 protein. The table has 500,000 to 550,000 distinct CDR3 sequences, 22% seen once. This sample also appeared in a second study, on T cells expressing NK-cell markers.

Sequencing used CD4+ T cells sorted from blood. The TCR sequence derives from a woman aged 18-29 years in good health.

The CDR3 sequence: CASSPFTGQHGYTF. In nucleotides, the CDR3 is TGTGCCAGCAGCCCTTTTACAGGGCAACATGGCTACACCTTC. The genes are TRBV4-2 and TRBJ1-2, with D possibly being TRBD1 (6 bases). The CDR3 has 14 amino acids. Trimming removed 4 bases at V and 6 bases at J, with 15 bases between. The germline gives CDR1 LGHNA, CDR2 YNFKEQ.